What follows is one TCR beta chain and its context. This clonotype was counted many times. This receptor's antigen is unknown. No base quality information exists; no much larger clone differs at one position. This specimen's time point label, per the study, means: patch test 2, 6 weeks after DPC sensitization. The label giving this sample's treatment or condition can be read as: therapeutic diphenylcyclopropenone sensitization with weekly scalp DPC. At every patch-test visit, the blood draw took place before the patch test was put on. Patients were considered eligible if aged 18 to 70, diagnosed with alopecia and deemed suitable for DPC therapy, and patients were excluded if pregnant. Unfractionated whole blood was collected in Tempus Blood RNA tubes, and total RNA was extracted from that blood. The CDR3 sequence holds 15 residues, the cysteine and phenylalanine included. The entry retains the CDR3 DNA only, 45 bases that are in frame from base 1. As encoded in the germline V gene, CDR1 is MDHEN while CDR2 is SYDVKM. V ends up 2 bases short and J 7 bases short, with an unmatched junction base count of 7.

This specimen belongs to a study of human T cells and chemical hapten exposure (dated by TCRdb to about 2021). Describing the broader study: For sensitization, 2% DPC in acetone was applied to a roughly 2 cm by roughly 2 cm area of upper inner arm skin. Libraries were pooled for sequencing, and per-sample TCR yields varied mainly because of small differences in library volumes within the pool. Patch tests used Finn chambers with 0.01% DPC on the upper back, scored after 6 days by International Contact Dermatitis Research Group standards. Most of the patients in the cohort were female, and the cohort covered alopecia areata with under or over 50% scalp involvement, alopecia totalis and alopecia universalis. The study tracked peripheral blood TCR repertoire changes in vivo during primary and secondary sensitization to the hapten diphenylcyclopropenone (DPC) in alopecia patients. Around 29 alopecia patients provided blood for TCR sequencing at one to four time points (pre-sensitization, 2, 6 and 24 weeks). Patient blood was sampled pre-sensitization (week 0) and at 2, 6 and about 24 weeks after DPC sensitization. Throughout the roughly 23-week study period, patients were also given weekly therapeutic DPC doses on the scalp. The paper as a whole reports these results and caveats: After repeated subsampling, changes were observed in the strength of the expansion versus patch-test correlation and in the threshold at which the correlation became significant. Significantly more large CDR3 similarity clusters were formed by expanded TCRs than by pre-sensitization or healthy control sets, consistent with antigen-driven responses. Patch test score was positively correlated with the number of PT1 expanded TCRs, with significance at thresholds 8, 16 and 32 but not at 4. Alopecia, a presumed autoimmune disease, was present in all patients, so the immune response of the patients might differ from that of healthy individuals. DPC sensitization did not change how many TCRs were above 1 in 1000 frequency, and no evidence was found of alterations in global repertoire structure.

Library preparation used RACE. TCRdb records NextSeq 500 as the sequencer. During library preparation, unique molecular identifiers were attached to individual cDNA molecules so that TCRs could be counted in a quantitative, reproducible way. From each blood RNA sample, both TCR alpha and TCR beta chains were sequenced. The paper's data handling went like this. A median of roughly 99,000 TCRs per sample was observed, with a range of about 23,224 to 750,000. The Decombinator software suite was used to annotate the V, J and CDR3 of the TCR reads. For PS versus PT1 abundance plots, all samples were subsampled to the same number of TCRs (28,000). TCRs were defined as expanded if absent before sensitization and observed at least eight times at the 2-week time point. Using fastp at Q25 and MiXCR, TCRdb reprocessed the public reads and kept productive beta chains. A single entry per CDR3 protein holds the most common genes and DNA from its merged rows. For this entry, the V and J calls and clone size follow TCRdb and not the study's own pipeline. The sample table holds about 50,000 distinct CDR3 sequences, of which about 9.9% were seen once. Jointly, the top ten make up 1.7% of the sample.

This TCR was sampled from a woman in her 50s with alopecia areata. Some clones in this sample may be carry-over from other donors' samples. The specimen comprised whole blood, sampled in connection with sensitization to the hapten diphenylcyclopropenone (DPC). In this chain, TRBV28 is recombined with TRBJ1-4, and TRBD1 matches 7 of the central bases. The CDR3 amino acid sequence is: CASSLKHRGGEKLFF. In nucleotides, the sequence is TGTGCCAGCAGTTTAAAGCACAGGGGAGGTGAAAAACTGTTTTTT.